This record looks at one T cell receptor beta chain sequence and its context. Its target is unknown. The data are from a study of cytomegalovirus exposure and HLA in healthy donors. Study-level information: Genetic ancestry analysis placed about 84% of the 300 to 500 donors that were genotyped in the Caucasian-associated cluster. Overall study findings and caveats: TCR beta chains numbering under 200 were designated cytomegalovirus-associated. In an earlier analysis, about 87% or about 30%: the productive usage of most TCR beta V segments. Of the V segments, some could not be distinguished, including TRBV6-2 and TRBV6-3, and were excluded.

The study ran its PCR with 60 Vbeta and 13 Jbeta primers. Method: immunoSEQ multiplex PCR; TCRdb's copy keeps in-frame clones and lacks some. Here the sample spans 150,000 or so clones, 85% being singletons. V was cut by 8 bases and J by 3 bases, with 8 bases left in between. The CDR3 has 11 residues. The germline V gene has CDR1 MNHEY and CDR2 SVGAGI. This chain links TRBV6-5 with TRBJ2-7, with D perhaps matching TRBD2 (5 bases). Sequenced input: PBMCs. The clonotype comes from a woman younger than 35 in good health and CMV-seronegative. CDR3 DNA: TGTGCCAGCCGAGGGAACTACGAGCAGTACTTC. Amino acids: CASRGNYEQYF.